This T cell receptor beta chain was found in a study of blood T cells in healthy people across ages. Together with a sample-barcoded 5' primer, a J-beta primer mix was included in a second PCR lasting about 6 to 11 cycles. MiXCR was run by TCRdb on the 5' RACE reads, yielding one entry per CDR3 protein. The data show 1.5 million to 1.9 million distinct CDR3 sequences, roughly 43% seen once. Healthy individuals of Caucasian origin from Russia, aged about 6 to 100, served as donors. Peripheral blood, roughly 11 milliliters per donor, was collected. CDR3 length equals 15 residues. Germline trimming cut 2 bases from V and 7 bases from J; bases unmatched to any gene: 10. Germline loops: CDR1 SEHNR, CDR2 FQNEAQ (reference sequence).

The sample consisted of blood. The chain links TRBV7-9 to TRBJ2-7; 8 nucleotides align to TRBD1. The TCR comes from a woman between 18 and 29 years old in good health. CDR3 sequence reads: CASSLSRGLYNEQYF. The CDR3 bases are TGTGCCAGCAGCTTATCCAGGGGGCTCTACAATGAGCAGTACTTC.